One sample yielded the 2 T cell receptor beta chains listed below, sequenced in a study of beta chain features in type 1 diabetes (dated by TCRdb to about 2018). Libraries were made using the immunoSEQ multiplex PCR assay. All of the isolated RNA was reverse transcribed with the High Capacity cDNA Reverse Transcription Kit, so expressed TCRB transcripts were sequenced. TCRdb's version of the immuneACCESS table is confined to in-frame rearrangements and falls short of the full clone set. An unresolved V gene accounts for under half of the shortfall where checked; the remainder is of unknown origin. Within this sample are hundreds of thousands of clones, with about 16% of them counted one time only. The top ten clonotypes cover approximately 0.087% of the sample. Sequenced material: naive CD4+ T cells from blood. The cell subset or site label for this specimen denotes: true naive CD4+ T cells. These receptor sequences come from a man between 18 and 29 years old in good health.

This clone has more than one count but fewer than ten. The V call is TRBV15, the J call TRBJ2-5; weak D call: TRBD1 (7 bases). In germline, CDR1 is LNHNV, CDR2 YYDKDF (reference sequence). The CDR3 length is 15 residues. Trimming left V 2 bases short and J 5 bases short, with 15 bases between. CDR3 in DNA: TGTGCCACCAGCAGAAGTTCGACAGGGAGGGAGACCCAGTACTTC. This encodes CATSRSSTGRETQYF.

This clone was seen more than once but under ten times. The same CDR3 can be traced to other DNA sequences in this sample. CDR3 sequence reads: CASSVSGYEQYF. The DNA for the CDR3 is TGTGCCAGCAGCGTAAGTGGGTACGAGCAGTACTTC. V gene TRBV9 combines with J gene TRBJ2-7; no clear D gene. V was trimmed by 1 base and J by 4 bases, leaving 6 bases between them. There are 12 residues in the CDR3. The V gene's germline CDR1 is SGDLS and CDR2 YYNGEE.